This T cell receptor (beta chain) was documented in a study of human T cells and chemical hapten exposure. In germline, CDR1 is SGHDT, CDR2 YYEEEE. This CDR3 spans 17 amino acids. V lost 0 bases and J lost 6; bases outside the gene matches: 10. The treatment: therapeutic diphenylcyclopropenone sensitization with weekly scalp DPC. The library tagged individual cDNA molecules with unique molecular identifiers. From the reads, TCRdb called clonotypes with MiXCR, one entry per CDR3 protein. The table includes just over 2,500 distinct CDR3 sequences, less than 55% detected once. Notes on this clonotype: What it binds is unknown.

Study conclusions and caveats: The donors suffered from alopecia, so their immune response may not match that of healthy people.

The J gene is TRBJ2-5, the V gene TRBV5-6; TRBD2 aligns across 11 bases. The sample was whole blood, taken before DPC sensitization or 2, 6, or about 24 weeks after (not recorded which). This TCR derives from an adult with alopecia areata. Some clones in this sample may be carry-over from other donors' samples. This table probably holds off-target reads from a library built for another chain. CDR3 nucleotide sequence: TGTGCCAGCAGCTTGGGGTTTGGGACTAGCGGTAGGAAGACCCAGTACTTC. Its protein product is CASSLGFGTSGRKTQYF.